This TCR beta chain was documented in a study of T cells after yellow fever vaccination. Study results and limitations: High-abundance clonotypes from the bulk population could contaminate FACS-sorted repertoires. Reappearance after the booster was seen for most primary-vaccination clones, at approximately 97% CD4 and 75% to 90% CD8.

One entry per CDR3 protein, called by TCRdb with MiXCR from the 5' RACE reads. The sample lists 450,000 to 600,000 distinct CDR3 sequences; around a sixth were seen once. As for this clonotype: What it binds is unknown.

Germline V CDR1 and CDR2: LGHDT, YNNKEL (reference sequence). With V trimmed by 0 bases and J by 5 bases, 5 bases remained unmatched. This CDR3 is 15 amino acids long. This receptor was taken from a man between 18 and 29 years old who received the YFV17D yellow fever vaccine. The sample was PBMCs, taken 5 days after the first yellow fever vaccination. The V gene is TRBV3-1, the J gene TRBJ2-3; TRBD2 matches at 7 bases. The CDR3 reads CASSQEVGGIDTQYF. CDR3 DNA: TGTGCCAGCAGCCAAGAGGTCGGGGGGATAGATACGCAGTATTTT.